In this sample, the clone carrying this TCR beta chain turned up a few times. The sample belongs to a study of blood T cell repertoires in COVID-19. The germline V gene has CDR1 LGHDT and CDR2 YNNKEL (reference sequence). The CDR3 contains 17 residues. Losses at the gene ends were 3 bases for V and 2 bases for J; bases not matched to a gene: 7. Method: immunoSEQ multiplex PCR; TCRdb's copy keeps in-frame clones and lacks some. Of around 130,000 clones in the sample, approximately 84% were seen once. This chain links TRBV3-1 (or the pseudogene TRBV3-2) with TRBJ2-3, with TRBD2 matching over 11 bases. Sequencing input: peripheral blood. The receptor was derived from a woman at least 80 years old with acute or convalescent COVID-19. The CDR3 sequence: CASSHEGLAGHTDTQYF. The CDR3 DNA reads TGTGCCAGCAGCCATGAAGGACTAGCGGGCCACACAGATACGCAGTATTTT.